This is a list of T cell receptor beta chains from one sample in a study of blood T cell repertoires in COVID-19. The data were produced by immunoSEQ multiplex PCR, yet TCRdb's version contains in-frame clones alone and is incomplete. The profile shows 500,000 to 600,000 clones, 85% to 90% of them singletons. Sequencing input: peripheral blood. The receptors originated from a woman in her forties or fifties with COVID-19, enrolled during active disease. Both conserved end residues are part of each CDR3. D genes are given only for firm matches. A row's size may be missing; if present it is once, few, many or a size class.

clone size	J gene	V gene	D gene	CDR3 DNA	CDR3 protein
NA	TRBJ2-2	TRBV29-1	TRBD1	TGCAGCGCCTGGGGGGACAGGGGCTCTTTAACGAACACCGGGGAGCTGTTTTTT	CSAWGDRGSLTNTGELFF
NA	TRBJ2-5	TRBV12-5	NA	TGTGCTAGTGGTTTGGTAAACTTCCGGTCGACGGGGGGCAAGTACCAAGAGACCCAGTACTTC	CASGLVNFRSTGGKYQETQYF
once	TRBJ1-3	TRBV4-1	NA	TGCGCCAGCAGCCAAGTGGGCATCTCTGGAAACACCATATATTTT	CASSQVGISGNTIYF
many	TRBJ1-1	TRBV3-1/TRBV3-2	TRBD1	TGTGCCAGCAGCCAAGCTGACAGGGACGCTGAAGCTTTCTTT	CASSQADRDAEAFF
NA	TRBJ1-1	TRBV6-1	NA	TGTGCCAGCAGTGGACCCCGGACACATATGAACACTGAAGCTTTCTTT	CASSGPRTHMNTEAFF
NA	TRBJ2-7	TRBV28	TRBD2	TGTGCCAGCACCCTCGGGGGGGGGCTAGAGCAGTACTTC	CASTLGGGLEQYF
NA	TRBJ2-7	TRBV9	TRBD2	TGTGCCAGCAGCCGGACTAGCGGGGGCTTTTACGAGCAGTACTTC	CASSRTSGGFYEQYF
NA	TRBJ1-4	TRBV7-6	NA	TGTGCCAGCAGCTTCGTAGGGGGTGGTATCCCGGCTAATGAAAAACTGTTTTTT	CASSFVGGGIPANEKLFF
NA	TRBJ1-6	TRBV28	TRBD1	TGTGCCAGCAGTCAGAGGGACAGGATCGGTTCACCCCTCCACTTT	CASSQRDRIGSPLHF
NA	TRBJ2-3	TRBV11-2	TRBD2	TGTGCCAGCAGCTTCGTTCCGCCTAGCGGGGGGTCCACAGATACGCAGTATTTT	CASSFVPPSGGSTDTQYF
NA	TRBJ2-7	TRBV12-3/TRBV12-4	NA	TGTGCCAGCAGTACAGGGCTCGAGCAGTACTTC	CASSTGLEQYF
NA	TRBJ2-1	TRBV28	TRBD1	TGTGCCAGCATTTACAGGGGGCGCAGGTATGAGCAGTTCTTC	CASIYRGRRYEQFF
NA	TRBJ2-3	TRBV10-3	TRBD2	TGTGCCTCTAGCGGGGGGGCAGATTGGGGCACAGATACGCAGTATTTT	CASSGGADWGTDTQYF
few	TRBJ2-7	TRBV5-1	TRBD2	TGCGCCAGCAGCTTGTTGTCGGCGACTAGCGGGGGCTACGAGCAGTACTTC	CASSLLSATSGGYEQYF
NA	TRBJ1-4	TRBV7-9	NA	TGTGCCAGCAGCCGGTTGGGGGGTGTTACCGAAAAACTGTTTTTT	CASSRLGGVTEKLFF
NA	TRBJ2-6	TRBV27	TRBD1	TGTGCCAGCAGTACTACAGGGGCGAGGTGGTCTGGGGCCAACGTCCTGACTTTC	CASSTTGARWSGANVLTF
NA	TRBJ2-3	TRBV11-2	NA	TGTGCCAGCAGCCTAGGTGGCCCGACAGATACGCAGTATTTT	CASSLGGPTDTQYF
NA	TRBJ2-1	TRBV10-3	NA	TGTGCCATCAGTGAGTCTACAGGCCGTTCCTACAATGAGCAGTTCTTC	CAISESTGRSYNEQFF
NA	TRBJ1-5	TRBV9	NA	TGTGCCAGCAGCGGGGCCGGGGGGAATCAGCCCCAGCATTTT	CASSGAGGNQPQHF
few	TRBJ1-6	TRBV30	NA	TGTGCCTGGAGGGACTCTGGTTCACCCCTCCACTTT	CAWRDSGSPLHF
NA	TRBJ2-3	TRBV3-1/TRBV3-2	TRBD1	TGTGCCAGCAGCTTTAGGGGGCCCACAGATACGCAGTATTTT	CASSFRGPTDTQYF
NA	TRBJ1-2	TRBV9	NA	TGTGCCAGCTCCAGAGGGGGTAACTATGGCTACACCTTC	CASSRGGNYGYTF
few	TRBJ1-6	TRBV10-3	TRBD1	TGTGCCATCAAGGTGGACAGGGGGAATTCACCCCTCCACTTT	CAIKVDRGNSPLHF
NA	TRBJ2-1	TRBV28	NA	TGTGCCAGCAGTTTTATTGGCGGCCCAAAGGAAGGCGATGAGCAGTTCTTC	CASSFIGGPKEGDEQFF
NA	TRBJ1-3	TRBV28	NA	TGTGCCAGCAGCCCCCGGGACTCTGGAAACACCATATATTTT	CASSPRDSGNTIYF
NA	TRBJ2-2	TRBV3-1/TRBV3-2	TRBD2	TGTGCCAGCAGCTTATCCGCGGGAGCCGGGGAGCTGTTTTTT	CASSLSAGAGELFF
NA	TRBJ2-3	TRBV4-1	NA	TGCGCCAGCAGCCCACTGCGGAGCACAGATACGCAGTATTTT	CASSPLRSTDTQYF
NA	TRBJ1-1	TRBV19	NA	TGTGCCAGTAGTACGCGGGGGGACACTGAAGCTTTCTTT	CASSTRGDTEAFF
NA	TRBJ1-2	TRBV5-1	TRBD1	TGCGCCAGCAGCGGCACCACAGGGGACGACTATGGCTACACCTTC	CASSGTTGDDYGYTF
NA	TRBJ1-3	TRBV5-5	TRBD1	TGTGCCAGCAGCTTGGGCCCCTCGGGACAGATCCCTGGAAACACCATATATTTT	CASSLGPSGQIPGNTIYF
NA	TRBJ1-5	TRBV24-1	TRBD1	TGTGCCACCAGTGATCGCCGACAGGGTAGCAATCAGCCCCAGCATTTT	CATSDRRQGSNQPQHF
NA	TRBJ1-4	TRBV6-5	TRBD1	TGTGCCAGCAGTCGACAGGGGGCGAGTGAAAAACTGTTTTTT	CASSRQGASEKLFF
NA	TRBJ1-2	TRBV6-5	TRBD1	TGTGCCAGCAGTTACAGTAGGACAGGGACCTATGTGAGGACCTTC	CASSYSRTGTYVRTF
once	TRBJ1-5	TRBV6-6	TRBD1	TGTGCCAGCAGTTACCCGACAGGGGATGGCAATCAGCCCCAGCATTTT	CASSYPTGDGNQPQHF
NA	TRBJ2-3	TRBV5-1	TRBD2	TGCGCCAGCAGCCCCGGGGGTAGCGGGGGGGCCACAGATACGCAGTATTTT	CASSPGGSGGATDTQYF
once	TRBJ2-1	TRBV7-2	TRBD1	TGTGCCAGCAGCCCACCGGACAGGGATAATGAGCAGTTCTTC	CASSPPDRDNEQFF
NA	TRBJ1-5	TRBV28	NA	TGTGCCAGCAGGGACAACAATCAGCCCCAGCATTTT	CASRDNNQPQHF
NA	TRBJ1-2	TRBV5-6	NA	TGTGCCAGCAGCGTCCTGGGGCTTTCTAACTATGGCTACACCTTC	CASSVLGLSNYGYTF
NA	TRBJ2-7	TRBV2	TRBD1	TGTGCCAGCAGTTCTAAAGGACAGGGGTACGAGCAGTACTTC	CASSSKGQGYEQYF
NA	TRBJ2-3	TRBV24-1	NA	TGTGCCACCAGTGAAACAACAGATACGCAGTATTTT	CATSETTDTQYF
NA	TRBJ1-1	TRBV12-3/TRBV12-4	NA	TGTGCCAGCGGTCGGGGGGGTAGGACTGAAGCTTTCTTT	CASGRGGRTEAFF
NA	TRBJ1-5	TRBV2	TRBD1	TGTGCCAGCAGACAGGGGCCGTATAGCAATCAGCCCCAGCATTTT	CASRQGPYSNQPQHF
NA	TRBJ2-7	TRBV19	NA	TGTGCCAGTAAAAAAGACATCCATAAGCCCTACGAGCAGTACTTC	CASKKDIHKPYEQYF
NA	TRBJ1-2	TRBV5-1	TRBD1	TGCGCCAGCAGCTTTTCAGGGGGCGCGGGGATGGATGGCTACACCTTC	CASSFSGGAGMDGYTF
NA	TRBJ2-2	TRBV28	TRBD1	TGTGCCAGCAGCCCGACAGGGAAAGTGAGTGCGACCGGGGAGCTGTTTTTT	CASSPTGKVSATGELFF
NA	TRBJ2-1	TRBV6-1	NA	TGTGCCAGCAGTGAACTGGAGAGGTCTGCCCTAAAAAGGTACAATGAGCAGTTCTTC	CASSELERSALKRYNEQFF
NA	TRBJ2-1	TRBV19	NA	TGTGCCAGTAGTAGGACTGGGCAATCCTACAATGAGCAGTTCTTC	CASSRTGQSYNEQFF
NA	TRBJ2-1	TRBV5-4	TRBD1	TGTGCCAGCAGCACCCCGACAGGGGGCGGAAGTAATGAGCAGTTCTTC	CASSTPTGGGSNEQFF
NA	TRBJ2-7	TRBV3-1/TRBV3-2	NA	TGTGCCAGTTCGCACCGGGGTGATGATAGCGAGCAGTACTTC	CASSHRGDDSEQYF
NA	TRBJ1-4	TRBV6-5	NA	TGTGCCAGCAGAGTCGACAGAGAAAAACTGTTTTTT	CASRVDREKLFF